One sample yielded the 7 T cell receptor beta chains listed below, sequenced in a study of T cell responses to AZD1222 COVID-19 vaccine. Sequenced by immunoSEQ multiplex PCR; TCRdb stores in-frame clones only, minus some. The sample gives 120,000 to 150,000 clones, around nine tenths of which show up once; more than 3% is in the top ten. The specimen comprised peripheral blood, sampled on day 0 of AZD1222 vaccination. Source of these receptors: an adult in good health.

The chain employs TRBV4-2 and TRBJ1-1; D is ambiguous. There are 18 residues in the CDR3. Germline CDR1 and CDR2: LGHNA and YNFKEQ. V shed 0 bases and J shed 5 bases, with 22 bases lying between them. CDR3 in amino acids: CASSQESLRVTEVTEAFF. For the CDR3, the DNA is TGTGCCAGCAGCCAAGAGTCTTTAAGGGTGACTGAGGTTACTGAAGCTTTCTTT.

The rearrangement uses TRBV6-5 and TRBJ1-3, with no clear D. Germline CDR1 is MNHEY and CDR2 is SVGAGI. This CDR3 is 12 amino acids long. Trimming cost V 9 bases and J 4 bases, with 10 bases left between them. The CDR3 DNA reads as TGTGCCAGTAGAAGACCAGGAAACACCATATATTTT. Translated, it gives CASRRPGNTIYF.

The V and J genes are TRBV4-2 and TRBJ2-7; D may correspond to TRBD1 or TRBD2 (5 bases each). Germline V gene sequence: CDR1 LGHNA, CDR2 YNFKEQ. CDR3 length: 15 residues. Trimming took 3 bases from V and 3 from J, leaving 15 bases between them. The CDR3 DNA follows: TGTGCCAGCAGCCAGAACGGGGCGGGCTTCTACGAGCAGTACTTC. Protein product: CASSQNGAGFYEQYF.

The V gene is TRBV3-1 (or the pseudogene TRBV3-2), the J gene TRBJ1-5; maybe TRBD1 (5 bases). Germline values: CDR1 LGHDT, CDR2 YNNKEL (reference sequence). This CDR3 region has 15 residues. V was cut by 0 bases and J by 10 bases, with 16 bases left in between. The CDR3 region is CASSQDMVQGQPQHF. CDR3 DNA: TGTGCCAGCAGCCAAGATATGGTTCAGGGCCAACCCCAGCATTTT.

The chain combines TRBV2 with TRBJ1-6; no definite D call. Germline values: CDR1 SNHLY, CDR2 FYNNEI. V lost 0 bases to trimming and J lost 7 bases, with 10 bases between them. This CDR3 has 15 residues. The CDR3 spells CASSEARVSNSPLHF. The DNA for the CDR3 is TGTGCCAGCAGTGAAGCGCGGGTGTCGAATTCACCCCTCCACTTT.

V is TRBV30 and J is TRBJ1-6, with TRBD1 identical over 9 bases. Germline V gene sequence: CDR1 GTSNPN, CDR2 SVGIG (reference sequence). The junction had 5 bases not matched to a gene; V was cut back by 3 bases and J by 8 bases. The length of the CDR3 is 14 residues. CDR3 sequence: CAWSQGQGYSPLHF. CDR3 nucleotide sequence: TGTGCCTGGAGCCAGGGACAGGGATATTCACCCCTCCACTTT.

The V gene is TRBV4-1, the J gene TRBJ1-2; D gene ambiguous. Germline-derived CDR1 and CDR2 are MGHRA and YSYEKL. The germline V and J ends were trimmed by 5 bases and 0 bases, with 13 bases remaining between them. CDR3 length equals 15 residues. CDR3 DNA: TGCGCCAGCAGCGGACGGAACTTTACTAACTATGGCTACACCTTC. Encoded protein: CASSGRNFTNYGYTF.